This TCR beta chain comes out of a study of cytomegalovirus exposure and HLA in healthy donors. V was pared by 3 bases and J by 16 bases, with 10 bases of the junction left unmatched. CDR1 MDHEN and CDR2 SYDVKM come from the germline V gene. The CDR3 is made up of 13 amino acids. Primers for the PCR totalled 60 Vbeta and 13 Jbeta. Measured with immunoSEQ multiplex PCR; TCRdb has only the in-frame clones, and not every one. The sample consists of 240,000 or so clones, roughly 82% of them appearing once. Whole-study results and caveats: Reports indicated that the classifier achieved high specificity and sensitivity in diagnosing cytomegalovirus status. Reported findings show TCR beta sequences accurately forecast HLA-A and HLA-B alleles in most subjects. The study recorded 164 TCR beta chains that were cytomegalovirus-associated.

On this clone: Its matching antigen is unknown.

These donors counted as nominally healthy when sampled, but unrecorded immune exposures were likely. V and J are TRBV28 and TRBJ2-1, with 9 bases aligning to TRBD1. The sequencing input was PBMCs. The sequence was collected from a woman aged 40-49 years in good health and CMV-seropositive. The CDR3 DNA follows: TGTGCCAGCAGTTTTACCGGACAGGGGAGGATATTCTTC. It encodes CASSFTGQGRIFF.